The 30 T cell receptor beta chains given below trace back to one sample, sequenced in a study of blood T cell repertoires in COVID-19. Libraries were prepared by immunoSEQ multiplex PCR; TCRdb keeps only in-frame clonotypes and omits some of them. The sample has about 160,000 clones; over 65% are singletons. Sequencing used peripheral blood. Every receptor here comes from a man aged 60 to 69 with acute or convalescent COVID-19.

V gene TRBV10-2 combines with J gene TRBJ1-4, with TRBD1 matching over 9 bases. After removal of 3 bases from V and 4 bases from J, the junction contained 3 bases not matched to a gene. Germline lookup yields CDR1 WSHSY and CDR2 SAAADI. This CDR3 spans 15 amino acids. The CDR3 sequence: CASSDPGQGNEKLFF. The CDR3, as DNA: TGCGCCAGCAGTGATCCGGGACAGGGTAATGAAAAACTGTTTTTT.

The chain has TRBV2 and TRBJ2-7, with D tentatively TRBD1 (6 bases). V lost 10 bases, J lost 0 bases, and 13 bases lay in between. The CDR3 sequence is 13 residues long. The germline gives CDR1 SNHLY, CDR2 FYNNEI. CDR3 nucleotides: TGTGCCATCAGGACAGAGAGCTCCTACGAGCAGTACTTC. Its protein is CAIRTESSYEQYF.

This clone has just a few counts. The V call is TRBV11-2, the J call TRBJ1-2; no clear D. Per germline, CDR1 SGHAT and CDR2 FQNNGV. The CDR3 extends over 16 amino acids. Trimming removed 5 bases at V and 0 bases at J, with 16 bases between. The DNA for the CDR3 is TGTGCCAGCAGCCTAAATACGGGTCCGGCTAACTATGGCTACACCTTC. This codes for CASSLNTGPANYGYTF.

The V gene is TRBV30, the J gene TRBJ1-5; 8 bases are shared with TRBD1. Germline-derived CDR1 and CDR2 are GTSNPN and SVGIG (reference sequence). CDR3 length: 13 residues. V was clipped by 4 bases and J by 6 bases; unmatched bases: 5. For the CDR3, the DNA is TGTGCCTGGACAGGGGGCCTAAGTCAGCCCCAGCATTTT. As protein: CAWTGGLSQPQHF.

The chain uses TRBV27 and TRBJ2-1; D is perhaps TRBD2 (6 bases). The CDR3 consists of 16 residues. The V and J ends lost 4 bases and 1 base respectively, with 14 bases between them. CDR1 and CDR2 from the germline V gene are MNHEY and SMNVEV (reference sequence). CDR3 residues: CASSSVAANSYNEQFF. The CDR3 nucleotides are TGTGCCAGCAGTTCCGTAGCGGCAAATTCCTACAATGAGCAGTTCTTC.

CDR3 sequence (DNA): TGTGCCAGCAGCCAAGTCAACAGAGAAGCTTTCTTT. Protein: CASSQVNREAFF. This sequence joins TRBV3-1 (or the pseudogene TRBV3-2) and TRBJ1-1, with unresolved D. Trimming pared 1 base from V and 8 bases from J, leaving 8 bases between. The CDR3 runs to 12 residues. Germline CDR1 LGHDT, CDR2 YNNKEL (reference sequence).

V usage is TRBV7-3 and J usage is TRBJ1-1; D gene uncertain. The germline V gene has CDR1 SGHTA and CDR2 FQGTGA. The CDR3 covers 17 residues. V lost 5 bases, J lost 1 base, and 20 bases lay in between. CDR3 amino acids: CASSPPPATGKNTEAFF. CDR3 nucleotide sequence: TGTGCCAGCAGCCCCCCGCCGGCAACCGGGAAGAACACTGAAGCTTTCTTT.

The chain carries TRBV24-1 and TRBJ1-1; D ambiguous. Germline V gene sequence: CDR1 KGHDR, CDR2 SFDVKD. The CDR3 is 14 residues long. V dropped 3 bases and J dropped 0 bases, with 7 bases sitting between them. In nucleotides, the CDR3 is TGTGCCACCAGTGATCCGAACATGAACACTGAAGCTTTCTTT. Protein product: CATSDPNMNTEAFF.

This clone occurred once. The chain is built from TRBV3-1 (or the pseudogene TRBV3-2) and TRBJ1-6; D possibly corresponds to TRBD1 (5 bases). Trimming shortened V by 4 bases and J by 9 bases, and 16 bases separated the two germline ends. The CDR3 spans 15 residues. In germline, CDR1 is LGHDT, CDR2 YNNKEL (reference sequence). CDR3 DNA: TGTGCCAGCAGCCCCGGGGGGGTGGAATCTTCACCCCTCCACTTT. It specifies CASSPGGVESSPLHF.

The genes are TRBV9 and TRBJ2-3; 7 nucleotides line up with TRBD2. The CDR3 consists of 15 residues. V lost 0 bases to trimming and J lost 4 bases; unmatched junction nucleotides: 5. Germline V gives CDR1 SGDLS, CDR2 YYNGEE. The CDR3 loop is CASSVASGVADTQYF. The CDR3 bases are TGTGCCAGCAGCGTAGCCAGCGGGGTGGCAGATACGCAGTATTTT. Full variable domain (missing parts from reference TRBV9 and TRBJ2-3): DSGVTQTPKHLITATGQRVTLRCSPRSGDLSVYWYQQSLDQGLQFLIQYYNGEERAKGNILERFSAQQFPDLHSELNLSSLELGDSALYFCASSVASGVADTQYFGPGTRLTVL.

The chain links TRBV2 to TRBJ2-7, with 9 bases that match TRBD2. Trimming cost V 0 bases and J 2 bases; bases outside gene matches: 2. The CDR3 extends over 15 amino acids. Germline V gene lookup returns CDR1 SNHLY and CDR2 FYNNEI. DNA of the CDR3: TGTGCCAGCAGTGAAGCGACTAGCGGACCCTACGAGCAGTACTTC. Translated: CASSEATSGPYEQYF.

This clone came up a few times. The V call is TRBV6-5, the J call TRBJ1-3, with TRBD1 identical over 8 bases. The germline V gene encodes CDR1 MNHEY and CDR2 SVGAGI. This CDR3 has 13 residues. V lost 7 bases and J lost 4; bases outside the gene matches: 3. CDR3 loop: CASKDREGNTIYF. The CDR3 DNA follows: TGTGCCAGCAAGGACAGGGAGGGAAACACCATATATTTT.

The V call is TRBV7-2, the J call TRBJ1-1; D is uncertain. Germline CDR1 SGHTA, CDR2 FQGNSA. The ends were cut back, 3 bases at V and 1 base at J, with 9 bases in the middle. The CDR3 loop spans 14 amino acids. CDR3 sequence (DNA): TGTGCCAGCAGCTTCGTAGAGGGGAACACTGAAGCTTTCTTT. The encoded protein is CASSFVEGNTEAFF.

This clone appeared a few times. The V call is TRBV6-6, the J call TRBJ1-2; TRBD1 is a possible D gene (6 bases). Germline CDR1 is MNHNY and CDR2 is SVGAGI (reference sequence). The CDR3 sequence is 14 residues long. The V gene lost 0 bases and the J gene lost 6 bases, with 11 bases spanning the gap. The CDR3 nucleotides are TGTGCCAGCAGTTACTCGAAAGGGGGGGATGGCTACACCTTC. Residues: CASSYSKGGDGYTF.

This clone was seen only a few times. The chain has TRBV4-3 and TRBJ1-2; 7 bases match TRBD1. This CDR3 is 14 amino acids long. V lost 1 base and J lost 8; bases outside the gene matches: 7. CDR1 and CDR2 (germline): LGHNA, YSLEER. CDR3 sequence reads: CASSQGGGTVGYTF. CDR3 nucleotides: TGCGCCAGCAGCCAAGGTGGCGGGACAGTAGGCTACACCTTC.

The CDR3 nucleotides read TGTGCCATCAGAGAGACAGGGGACTATGGCTACACCTTC. This gives the protein CAIRETGDYGYTF. V is TRBV10-3 and J is TRBJ1-2; 8 bases fit TRBD1. Trimming removed 6 bases from V and 3 bases from J; junction bases left unmatched: 3. The germline gives CDR1 ENHRY, CDR2 SYGVKD. The CDR3 sequence is 13 residues long.

The V and J genes are TRBV4-3 and TRBJ1-4; TRBD1 matches 8 bases. CDR1 is LGHNA, CDR2 YSLEER, per germline. The CDR3 sequence is 16 residues long. J was trimmed by 8 bases and V by 1 base; bases with no gene match: 9. The CDR3 loop reads CASSQVGLTGVEKLFF. CDR3 nucleotide sequence: TGCGCCAGCAGCCAAGTCGGGTTGACAGGGGTGGAAAAACTGTTTTTT.

The chain joins TRBV24-1 to TRBJ2-3; 8 bases align to TRBD1. The CDR3 loop spans 16 amino acids. The V gene's germline CDR1 is KGHDR and CDR2 SFDVKD. J gave up 2 bases and V 3 bases, and 6 bases lay outside the gene matches. The CDR3 protein is CATSDIMQGATDTQYF. The CDR3 DNA follows: TGTGCCACCAGTGATATAATGCAGGGGGCCACAGATACGCAGTATTTT.

The rearrangement joins TRBV19 to TRBJ1-4; the match to TRBD1 covers 7 bases. CDR3 length: 15 residues. V trimming: 6 bases; J trimming: 3 bases; junction bases outside the gene matches: 7. CDR1 and CDR2 (germline): LNHDA, SQIVND (reference sequence). The CDR3 DNA reads TGTGCCAGTAGCCCAGGGGGGCAGGCTAATGAAAAACTGTTTTTT. Translation: CASSPGGQANEKLFF. Full variable domain (outside the CDR3, taken from reference TRBV19 and TRBJ1-4): DGGITQSPKYLFRKEGQNVTLSCEQNLNHDAMYWYRQDPGQGLRLIYYSQIVNDFQKGDIAEGYSVSREKKESFPLTVTSAQKNPTAFYLCASSPGGQANEKLFFGSGTQLSVL.

The chain joins TRBV5-8 to TRBJ2-1, with D tentatively TRBD2 (5 bases). The CDR3 consists of 15 residues. The germline CDR1 and CDR2 sequences are SGHTS and YDEGEE. Deletions cut 1 base from V and 2 bases from J, with 10 bases between. CDR3 in amino acids: CASSLRGEPYNEQFF. The CDR3 nucleotides are TGTGCCAGCAGCTTGCGGGGAGAGCCCTACAATGAGCAGTTCTTC. The full variable domain, completed using reference TRBV5-8 and TRBJ2-1, is EAGVTQSPTHLIKTRGQQATLRCSPISGHTSVYWYQQALGLGLQFLLWYDEGEERNRGNFPPRFSGRQFPNYSSELNVNALELEDSALYLCASSLRGEPYNEQFFGPGTRLTVL.

This chain joins TRBV4-1 and TRBJ2-3, with 9 bases matching TRBD1. V trimming: 0 bases; J trimming: 0 bases; junction bases outside the gene matches: 7. In germline, CDR1 is MGHRA, CDR2 YSYEKL. There are 18 residues in the CDR3. The CDR3 loop is CASSQEGGTGSSTDTQYF. The DNA for the CDR3 is TGCGCCAGCAGCCAAGAGGGCGGGACAGGGAGTAGCACAGATACGCAGTATTTT.

This clone was counted a single time. This rearrangement joins TRBV5-1 to TRBJ2-7, with 7 bases matching TRBD1. The ends lost 1 base at V and 2 bases at J; junction bases unmatched: 9. CDR3 length: 16 residues. CDR1 and CDR2 from the germline V gene are SGHRS and YFSETQ. The CDR3 is CASSLFRQGGPYEQYF. Here the CDR3 DNA reads TGCGCCAGCAGCTTGTTTCGACAGGGTGGCCCCTACGAGCAGTACTTC.

This clone has a single count. The chain joins TRBV5-1 to TRBJ2-2; 7 bases are shared with TRBD1. The junction had 6 bases not matched to a gene; V was cut back by 0 bases and J by 7 bases. There are 15 residues in the CDR3. CDR1 SGHRS and CDR2 YFSETQ come from the germline V gene. CDR3 nucleotides: TGCGCCAGCAGCTTGGGGGACAGATCGTTCGGGGAGCTGTTTTTT. Protein product: CASSLGDRSFGELFF. Looking up the rest from reference TRBV5-1 and TRBJ2-2 gives the full variable domain: KAGVTQTPRYLIKTRGQQVTLSCSPISGHRSVSWYQQTPGQGLQFLFEYFSETQRNKGNFPGRFSGRQFSNSRSEMNVSTLELGDSALYLCASSLGDRSFGELFFGEGSRLTVL.

V usage is TRBV19 and J usage is TRBJ2-5, with 8 bases identical to TRBD2. The length of the CDR3 is 15 residues. After removal of 2 bases from V and 3 bases from J, the junction contained 5 bases not matched to a gene. The germline CDR1 and CDR2 sequences are LNHDA and SQIVND (reference sequence). CDR3 residues: CASSIWLGGEETQYF. DNA of the CDR3: TGTGCCAGTAGTATATGGCTCGGGGGGGAAGAGACCCAGTACTTC.

With regard to this clone: This specimen includes other DNA sequences encoding the same CDR3. This chain joins TRBV6-5 and TRBJ2-7; a possible D gene is TRBD2 (5 bases). Trimming left V 2 bases short and J 0 bases short, with 11 bases between. Germline-derived CDR1 and CDR2 are MNHEY and SVGAGI. CDR3 length equals 15 residues. CDR3 sequence: CASSYRGTSSYEQYF. In DNA, the CDR3 is TGTGCCAGCAGTTACCGGGGTACAAGCTCCTACGAGCAGTACTTC.

CDR3 nucleotides: TGTGCCAGCAGTTACCTCGGGCGGGTGACTAATGAAAAACTGTTTTTT. Protein sequence: CASSYLGRVTNEKLFF. The J gene is TRBJ1-4, the V gene TRBV6-2 or TRBV6-3; D is ambiguous. Germline CDR1 is MNHEY and CDR2 is SVGEGT. This CDR3 is built from 16 residues. Between the trimmed V and J ends, which lost 2 bases and 2 bases, there was a span of 12 bases.

The chain recombines TRBV30 with TRBJ1-4, with D tentatively TRBD1 (6 bases). Per germline, CDR1 GTSNPN and CDR2 SVGIG (reference sequence). This CDR3 region has 13 residues. V gave up 5 bases and J gave up 6 bases, with 13 bases separating them. Here the CDR3 reads CAWDTGMDEKLFF. For the CDR3, the DNA is TGTGCCTGGGATACAGGGATGGATGAAAAACTGTTTTTT. Full variable domain (outside the CDR3, taken from reference TRBV30 and TRBJ1-4): SQTIHQWPATLVQPVGSPLSLECTVEGTSNPNLYWYRQAAGRGLQLLFYSVGIGQISSEVPQNLSASRPQDRQFILSSKKLLLSDSGFYLCAWDTGMDEKLFFGSGTQLSVL.

This rearrangement joins TRBV9 to TRBJ1-2; possible D gene TRBD1, 6 bases. The CDR3 extends over 13 amino acids. The germline V gene encodes CDR1 SGDLS and CDR2 YYNGEE. The V and J ends lost 2 bases and 8 bases respectively, with 13 bases between them. CDR3 amino acids: CASSVGQLRGYTF. DNA of the CDR3: TGTGCCAGCAGCGTTGGACAGCTCAGGGGCTACACCTTC.

V and J are TRBV14 and TRBJ2-2, with 7 bases fitting TRBD1. Losses at the gene ends were 2 bases for V and 4 bases for J; bases not matched to a gene: 10. The CDR3 length is 17 residues. Per germline, CDR1 SGHDN and CDR2 FVKESK. The CDR3 region has the DNA TGTGCCAGCAGCCAACGGACAGGAACGCCTTTCACCGGGGAGCTGTTTTTT. Translation gives CASSQRTGTPFTGELFF. Using reference TRBV14 and TRBJ2-2 for the parts outside the CDR3, the full variable domain is EAGVTQFPSHSVIEKGQTVTLRCDPISGHDNLYWYRRVMGKEIKFLLHFVKESKQDESGMPNNRFLAERTGGTYSTLKVQPAELEDSGVYFCASSQRTGTPFTGELFFGEGSRLTVL.

The genes are TRBV5-1 and TRBJ1-3, with unresolved D. From germline, CDR1 is SGHRS and CDR2 YFSETQ. Trimming pared 4 bases from V and 6 bases from J, leaving 17 bases between. The length of the CDR3 is 15 residues. The CDR3 DNA follows: TGCGCCAGCAGCCCGGGGTCACAACCCAAAAACACCATATATTTT. This sequence encodes CASSPGSQPKNTIYF.